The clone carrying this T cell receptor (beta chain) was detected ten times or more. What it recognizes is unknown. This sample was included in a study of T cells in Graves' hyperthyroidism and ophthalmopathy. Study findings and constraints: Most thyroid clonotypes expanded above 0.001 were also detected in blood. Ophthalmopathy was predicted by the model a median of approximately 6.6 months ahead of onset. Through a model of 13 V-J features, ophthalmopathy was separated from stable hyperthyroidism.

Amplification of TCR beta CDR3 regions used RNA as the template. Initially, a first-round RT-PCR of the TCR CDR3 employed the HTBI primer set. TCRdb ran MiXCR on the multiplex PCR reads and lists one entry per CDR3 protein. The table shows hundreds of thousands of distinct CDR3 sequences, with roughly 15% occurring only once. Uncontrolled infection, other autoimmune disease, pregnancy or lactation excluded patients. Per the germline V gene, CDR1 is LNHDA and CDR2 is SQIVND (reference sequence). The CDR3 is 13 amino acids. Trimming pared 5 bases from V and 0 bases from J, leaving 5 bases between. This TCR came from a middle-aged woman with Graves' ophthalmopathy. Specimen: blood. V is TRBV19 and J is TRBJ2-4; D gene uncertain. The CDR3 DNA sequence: TGTGCCAGTAGTGGTCCAGCCAAAAACATTCAGTACTTC. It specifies CASSGPAKNIQYF.